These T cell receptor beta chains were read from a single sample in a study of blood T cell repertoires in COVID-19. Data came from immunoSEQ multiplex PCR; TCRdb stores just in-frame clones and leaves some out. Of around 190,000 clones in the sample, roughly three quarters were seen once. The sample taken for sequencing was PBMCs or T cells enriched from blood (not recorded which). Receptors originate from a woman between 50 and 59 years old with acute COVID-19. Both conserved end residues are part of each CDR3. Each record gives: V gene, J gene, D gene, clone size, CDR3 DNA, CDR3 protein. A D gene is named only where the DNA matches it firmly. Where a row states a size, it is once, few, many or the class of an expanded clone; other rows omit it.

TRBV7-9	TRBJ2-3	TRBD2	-	TGTGCCAGCAGCGCAAGACTAGCGGGGGACCTCCATGTGCAGTATTTT	CASSARLAGDLHVQYF
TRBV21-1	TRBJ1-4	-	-	TGTGCCAGCAGCGACCGGACAGCAACTAATGAAAAACTGTTTTTT	CASSDRTATNEKLFF
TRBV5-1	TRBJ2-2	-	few	TGCGCCAGCAGCGTTAACTTAGCGGCGAACACCGGGGAGCTGTTTTTT	CASSVNLAANTGELFF
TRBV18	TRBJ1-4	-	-	TGTGCCAGCTCACGCGGTCCCCAGACTAATGAAAAACTGTTTTTT	CASSRGPQTNEKLFF
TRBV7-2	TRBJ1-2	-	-	TGTGCCAGCAGCATAACCCGGGACATCGGAGAGGATGGCTACACCTTC	CASSITRDIGEDGYTF
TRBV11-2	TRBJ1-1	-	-	TGTGCCAGCAGCTTACACTCAGCTTCAACAGGGCAGGGTAGGACTGAAGCTTTCTTT	CASSLHSASTGQGRTEAFF
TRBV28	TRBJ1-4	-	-	TGTGCCAGCAGTTTCCAAACAGGGATGGTGGGAAAACTGTTTTTT	CASSFQTGMVGKLFF
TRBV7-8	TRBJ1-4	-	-	TGTGCCAGCAGCTGGGGGGGGGCAGGAGGACTGTTTTTT	CASSWGGAGGLFF
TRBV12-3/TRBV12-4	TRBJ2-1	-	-	TGTGCCAGCAGTTTAGCGAAGGGGTTTGAGCAGTTCTTC	CASSLAKGFEQFF
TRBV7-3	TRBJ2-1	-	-	TGTGCCAGCAGCTTAAATGGCCTCAGCTCCTACAATGAGCAGTTCTTC	CASSLNGLSSYNEQFF
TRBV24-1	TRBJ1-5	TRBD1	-	TGTGCCACCAGTGACCCCACAGGGGGCAAGGATCAGCCCCAGCATTTT	CATSDPTGGKDQPQHF
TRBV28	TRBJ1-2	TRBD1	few	TGTGCCAGCAGTTTAGACAGGGTCTATGGCTACACCTTC	CASSLDRVYGYTF
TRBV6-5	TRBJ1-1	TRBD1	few	TGTGCCAGCACTCTGGGGCAGGGGGCTGAAGCTTTCTTT	CASTLGQGAEAFF
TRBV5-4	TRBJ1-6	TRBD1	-	TGTGCCAGCACCGACAGGGGGGGAAGCTCCTATAATTCACCCCTCCACTTT	CASTDRGGSSYNSPLHF
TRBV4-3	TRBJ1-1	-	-	TGCGCCAGCAGCCAAGATCTTCTGGCTTACACTGAAGCTTTCTTT	CASSQDLLAYTEAFF
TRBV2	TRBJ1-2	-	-	TGTGCCAGCAGACCCAGGGAAGGCTATGGCTACACCTTC	CASRPREGYGYTF